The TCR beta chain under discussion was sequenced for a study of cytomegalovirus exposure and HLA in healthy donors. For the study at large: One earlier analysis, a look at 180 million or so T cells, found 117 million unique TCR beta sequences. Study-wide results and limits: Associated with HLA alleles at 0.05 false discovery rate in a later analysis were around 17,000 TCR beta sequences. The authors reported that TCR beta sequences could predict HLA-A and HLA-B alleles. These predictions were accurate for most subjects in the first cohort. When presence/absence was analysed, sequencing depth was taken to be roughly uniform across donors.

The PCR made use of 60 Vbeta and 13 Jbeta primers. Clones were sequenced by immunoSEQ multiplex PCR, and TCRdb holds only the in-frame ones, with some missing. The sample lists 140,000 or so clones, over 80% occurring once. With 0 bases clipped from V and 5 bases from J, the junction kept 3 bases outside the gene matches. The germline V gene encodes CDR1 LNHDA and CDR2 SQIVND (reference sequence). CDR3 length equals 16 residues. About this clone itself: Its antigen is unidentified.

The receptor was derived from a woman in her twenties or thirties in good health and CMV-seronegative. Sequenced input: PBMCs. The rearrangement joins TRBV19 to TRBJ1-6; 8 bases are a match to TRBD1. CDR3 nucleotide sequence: TGTGCCAGTAGTATAGATCAGGGGGCGAATAATTCACCCCTCCACTTT. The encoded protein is CASSIDQGANNSPLHF.